This T cell receptor beta chain emerged from a study of cytomegalovirus exposure and HLA in healthy donors. Study at large: The study's early data release held roughly 90 million unique TCRs from HLA-typed donors. Points from the study as a whole: Beyond CMV serostatus, there was no information to go on about immune exposure.

CDR1 and CDR2 (germline): MNHEY, SVGAGI. This CDR3 has 15 residues. V lost 6 bases to trimming and J lost 4 bases; unmatched junction nucleotides: 8. With regard to this clone: No antigen is known for it.

PCR involved 60 Vbeta and 13 Jbeta primers. Clones were sequenced by immunoSEQ multiplex PCR, and TCRdb holds only the in-frame ones, with some missing. This table holds more than 45,000 clones. Each of the donors was a healthy bone marrow donor. This TCR derives from a male donor in good health and CMV-seronegative. J is TRBJ1-2 and V is TRBV6-5; 10 bases map to TRBD1. Sequencing was performed on PBMCs. The DNA of the CDR3 is TGTGCCAGCAGACCTGGGACAGGGGACAGCTATGGCTACACCTTC. It specifies CASRPGTGDSYGYTF.